The 13 T cell receptor beta chains presented below share a single source sample, sequenced in a study of cytomegalovirus exposure and HLA in healthy donors. The primer mix had 60 Vbeta and 13 Jbeta primers. This table comes from immunoSEQ multiplex PCR, and its TCRdb copy is limited to in-frame clones, with some not included. The sample contains roughly 180,000 clones, about 79% of which appear only once. The material sequenced was PBMCs. The receptors here all came from a man aged 45-65 years in good health and CMV-seropositive.

CDR3 protein: CASSLRGQSNEKLFF. CDR3 coding DNA: TGCGCCAGCAGCCTCAGGGGACAGTCAAATGAAAAACTGTTTTTT. This chain links TRBV4-3 with TRBJ1-4, with 7 bases lining up with TRBD1. V gave up 4 bases and J gave up 5 bases; unmatched junction bases: 7. The CDR3 spans 15 residues. CDR1 is LGHNA, CDR2 YSLEER, per germline.

Remarks on this clone: This CDR3 is also generated by other DNA sequences in the sample. This chain uses TRBV2 with TRBJ2-1, with 8 bases that match TRBD2. This CDR3 spans 15 amino acids. V shed 6 bases, J shed 0 bases, and the junction held 4 bases outside the gene matches. Germline V CDR1 and CDR2: SNHLY, FYNNEI. The CDR3 spells CASSAGGSSYNEQFF. The CDR3 DNA sequence: TGTGCCAGCAGCGCGGGGGGCAGCTCCTACAATGAGCAGTTCTTC. The variable domain in full, completed from reference TRBV2 and TRBJ2-1, reads EPEVTQTPSHQVTQMGQEVILRCVPISNHLYFYWYRQILGQKVEFLVSFYNNEISEKSEIFDDQFSVERPDGSNFTLKIRSTKLEDSAMYFCASSAGGSSYNEQFFGPGTRLTVL.

The gene calls are TRBV9 and TRBJ2-3; D remains unclear. Germline V lookup: CDR1 SGDLS, CDR2 YYNGEE. V gave up 4 bases and J gave up 2 bases, with 2 bases separating them. The CDR3 is made up of 11 amino acids. The CDR3: CASSLTDTQYF. The CDR3 DNA is TGTGCCAGCAGCCTCACAGATACGCAGTATTTT.

The gene calls are TRBV7-6 and TRBJ2-7, with D possibly TRBD1 on 7 matching bases. Trimming took off 7 bases at V and 3 bases at J, with 16 bases between the two ends. Germline V lookup: CDR1 SGHVS, CDR2 FNYEAQ. The CDR3 is made up of 14 amino acids. CDR3 bases: TGTGCCAGCAATCCAGGGGGGATATTCTACGAGCAGTACTTC. Protein product: CASNPGGIFYEQYF.

The V and J genes are TRBV5-6 and TRBJ2-1, with 8 bases matching TRBD2. The trim removed 1 base at V and 6 bases at J, leaving 6 bases unmatched. Germline lookup yields CDR1 SGHDT and CDR2 YYEEEE. The CDR3 loop spans 15 amino acids. The CDR3 reads CASSLFSGVSNEQFF. As DNA, the CDR3 is TGTGCCAGCAGCTTGTTTAGCGGGGTTTCCAATGAGCAGTTCTTC.

This clone was detected only a few times. The chain uses TRBV4-3 and TRBJ2-1, with 7 positions matching TRBD2. The V segment lost 0 bases and the J segment 5 bases; nucleotides outside the gene matches: 4. Germline CDR1 reads LGHNA; CDR2 reads YSLEER. This CDR3 is 15 amino acids long. CDR3 residues: CASSQDFGTNNEQFF. The CDR3 DNA follows: TGCGCCAGCAGCCAAGATTTCGGGACTAACAATGAGCAGTTCTTC.

The genes are TRBV28 and TRBJ2-3; D uncertain. Germline CDR1 and CDR2: MDHEN and SYDVKM. V lost 7 bases to trimming and J lost 6 bases, with 17 bases between them. The CDR3 is made up of 14 amino acids. The CDR3 DNA reads as TGTGCCAGCACCTCTAGAGGCGCCCCGGATACGCAGTATTTT. Translating gives CASTSRGAPDTQYF.

The chain carries TRBV5-6 and TRBJ2-3, with 13 bases matching TRBD2. With 3 bases clipped from V and 4 bases from J, the junction kept 5 bases outside the gene matches. CDR1 is SGHDT and CDR2 is YYEEEE in the germline V gene. This CDR3 is built from 16 residues. CDR3 in DNA: TGTGCCAGCAGCTGGGGACTAGCGGGGTTGTCAGATACGCAGTATTTT. It translates to CASSWGLAGLSDTQYF.

This clone appeared once. One junction end does not reproduce the germline sequence, and a read error may be involved. This chain joins TRBV5-1 and TRBJ1-2, with 7 bases matching TRBD1. The CDR3 covers 11 residues. Germline CDR1 reads SGHRS; CDR2 reads YFSETQ. The CDR3 nucleotides are TGCGCCAGCAGCCTGAGACAGGGAACTTGCTTC. This codes for CASSLRQGTCF.

The V call is TRBV5-1, the J call TRBJ1-2; tentative D call: TRBD1 (6 bases). The CDR3 spans 13 residues. V was pared by 4 bases and J by 2 bases, with 9 bases between. In germline, CDR1 is SGHRS, CDR2 YFSETQ. CDR3 in amino acids: CASSLDRNYGYTF. CDR3 DNA: TGCGCCAGCAGCCTCGACAGGAACTATGGCTACACCTTC.

This clone came up a few times. The chain combines TRBV25-1 with TRBJ1-4, with 7 nucleotides matching TRBD1. Trimming took 4 bases from V and 3 from J; bases not matched to a gene: 5. The CDR3 spans 15 residues. Per the germline V gene, CDR1 is MGHDK and CDR2 is SYGVNS. This chain's CDR3 is CASSGAGQPNEKLFF. The CDR3 DNA reads as TGTGCCAGCAGTGGGGCGGGACAGCCTAATGAAAAACTGTTTTTT.

The chain recombines TRBV5-1 with TRBJ2-5, with 9 bases fitting TRBD1. The assigned J gene may be wrong: the sequence end matches TRBJ2-7 better. The CDR3 is 15 residues long. Germline lookup yields CDR1 SGHRS and CDR2 YFSETQ. The CDR3 is CASSPGTGTVYEQYF. In DNA, the CDR3 is TGCGCCAGCAGCCCGGGGACAGGGACGGTCTACGAGCAGTACTTC.

The chain combines TRBV6-4 with TRBJ2-1; 9 nucleotides align to TRBD1. After removal of 6 bases from V and 8 bases from J, the junction contained 5 bases not matched to a gene. Germline V lookup: CDR1 MRHNA, CDR2 SNTAGT. This CDR3 region has 13 residues. The DNA for the CDR3 is TGTGCCAGCAGAAAAGACAGGGGGTATGAGCAGTTCTTC. Its protein product is CASRKDRGYEQFF.